These T cell receptor beta chains were read from a single sample in a study of blood T cell repertoires in COVID-19. Measured with immunoSEQ multiplex PCR; TCRdb has only the in-frame clones, and not every one. This sample has about 35,000 clones, with 70% to 80% found just once. The sequencing sample was made of peripheral blood. All receptors derive from a human donor in a cohort sampled during active COVID-19. Both conserved end residues are part of each CDR3. The order of the fields is CDR3 DNA, CDR3 protein, D gene, clone size, CDR3 length, J gene, V gene. D genes are given only for firm matches. Not all rows give a size; the values are once, few, many and, for expanded clones, a class.

TGTGCCAGCAGCGCAGGGGTTATAGAGACCCAGTACTTC | CASSAGVIETQYF | . | once | 13 | TRBJ2-5 | TRBV7-3
TGTGCCAGCAGCCGGCCACAGGGGTCGGGATCCGAGCAGTACTTC | CASSRPQGSGSEQYF | TRBD1 | . | 15 | TRBJ2-7 | TRBV7-9
TGTGCCAGCAGCTTAGGATTTACGACTAGCGGGGCCTACGAGCAGTACTTC | CASSLGFTTSGAYEQYF | TRBD2 | . | 17 | TRBJ2-7 | TRBV11-2
TGTGCCACCAGCAGGTCGGGGTCCTACAATGAGCAGTTCTTC | CATSRSGSYNEQFF | . | . | 14 | TRBJ2-1 | TRBV15
TGTGCCAGCGTCGGGACACAAAACTACGAGCAGTACTTC | CASVGTQNYEQYF | . | . | 13 | TRBJ2-7 | TRBV6-5
TGTGCCAGCAGTTTAGCGCCAGATTCACCCCTCCACTTT | CASSLAPDSPLHF | . | few | 13 | TRBJ1-6 | TRBV12-3/TRBV12-4
TGTGCCAGCAGTTACGGGCCTCAGCCCCAGCATTTT | CASSYGPQPQHF | . | . | 12 | TRBJ1-5 | TRBV6-2/TRBV6-3
TGTGCCAGCAGCCCCGGACTAGCGGGAGGGCCAGCTGTTCAGTACTTC | CASSPGLAGGPAVQYF | TRBD2 | . | 16 | TRBJ2-4 | TRBV14
TGTGCCAGCAGCGTAGCGTTGGGACTAGGGCAACAGTTCTTC | CASSVALGLGQQFF | TRBD2 | . | 14 | TRBJ2-1 | TRBV9
TGTGCCATCCGGGTTGCCCGGGACAGCCTCTCCTACGAGCAGTACTTC | CAIRVARDSLSYEQYF | . | . | 16 | TRBJ2-7 | TRBV21-1
TGTGCCAGCAGCCACGGACAGGGGGCGATTCAGCCCCAGCATTTT | CASSHGQGAIQPQHF | TRBD1 | . | 15 | TRBJ1-5 | TRBV6-2/TRBV6-3
TGCAGCGTTGGTGTCAGCTACAATGAGCAGTTCTTC | CSVGVSYNEQFF | . | . | 12 | TRBJ2-1 | TRBV29-1
TGTGCCAGCAGCCTGGGACAGGGAAGTTCACCCCTCCACTTT | CASSLGQGSSPLHF | TRBD1 | . | 14 | TRBJ1-6 | TRBV6-5
TGTGCCAGCAGCGTACAGCCCCTCGTAACCTACGAGCAGTACTTC | CASSVQPLVTYEQYF | . | . | 15 | TRBJ2-7 | TRBV7-2
TGTGCCAGCAGCCAAGCGGGGGTTACCTACGAGCAGTACTTC | CASSQAGVTYEQYF | TRBD2 | . | 14 | TRBJ2-7 | TRBV27
TGTGCCAGCAGCTTCGGACAGTCCGGAAATCAGCCCCAGCATTTT | CASSFGQSGNQPQHF | . | . | 15 | TRBJ1-5 | TRBV7-8
TGCAGTGCTAGTGGTCTAGCGGGACCAGAGACCCAGTACTTC | CSASGLAGPETQYF | TRBD2 | . | 14 | TRBJ2-5 | TRBV20-1
TGTGCCAGCAGCCCCGTAGCGGGAGTGTTTTTTAATGAGCAGTTCTTC | CASSPVAGVFFNEQFF | TRBD2 | . | 16 | TRBJ2-1 | TRBV11-2
TGTGCCAGCAGTTATCCGACGGGATATAATTCACCCCTCCACTTT | CASSYPTGYNSPLHF | . | . | 15 | TRBJ1-6 | TRBV28
TGTGCCAGCTCACCAGCGGTCGGCAATCAGCCCCAGCATTTT | CASSPAVGNQPQHF | . | . | 14 | TRBJ1-5 | TRBV18
TGTGCCAGCAGTTTGACAGCCCGAGGTGGGAGGGCCTTGGCGTACTTC | CASSLTARGGRALAYF | TRBD2 | . | 16 | TRBJ2-7 | TRBV28
TGTGCCAGCAGTCAGAGACAGGGAAGGAACAATGAGCAGTTCTTC | CASSQRQGRNNEQFF | TRBD1 | . | 15 | TRBJ2-1 | TRBV27
TGCGCCAGCAGTGCCAGCGAATATGGCTACACCTTC | CASSASEYGYTF | . | . | 12 | TRBJ1-2 | TRBV10-2
TGTGCCAGCAGTTACCAGAAGGGGATGAACACTGAAGCTTTCTTT | CASSYQKGMNTEAFF | . | . | 15 | TRBJ1-1 | TRBV6-6
TGTGCCAGCAGTTTCAATACTAAAAGCCAAGAGACCCAGTACTTC | CASSFNTKSQETQYF | . | . | 15 | TRBJ2-5 | TRBV11-2
TGTGCCAGCAGCCAAGATTTGGCAGCAACTAATGAAAAACTGTTTTTT | CASSQDLAATNEKLFF | . | . | 16 | TRBJ1-4 | TRBV3-1/TRBV3-2
TGTGCCAGCAGCTACGACAGGGCTGGCATTCAGTACTTC | CASSYDRAGIQYF | TRBD1 | . | 13 | TRBJ2-4 | TRBV11-2
TGTGCCTGGGGTGGAGACAGGGCCTATGGCTACACCTTC | CAWGGDRAYGYTF | TRBD1 | . | 13 | TRBJ1-2 | TRBV30
TGCGCCAGCAGCCAAGATCTAGCGGGAGTCTTGGTTACAGATACGCAGTATTTT | CASSQDLAGVLVTDTQYF | TRBD2 | . | 18 | TRBJ2-3 | TRBV4-3
TGTGCCAGCAGCCAAGATTTAGTGGTCCAAGAGACCCAGTACTTC | CASSQDLVVQETQYF | . | . | 15 | TRBJ2-5 | TRBV3-1/TRBV3-2
TGTGCCAGCAGCAACCGGGACACCGAAGAGACCCAGTACTTC | CASSNRDTEETQYF | . | . | 14 | TRBJ2-5 | TRBV6-2/TRBV6-3
TGTGCCAGCTCGACAGGGTTTAATAATTCACCCCTCCACTTT | CASSTGFNNSPLHF | TRBD1 | once | 14 | TRBJ1-6 | TRBV7-3
TGTGCCATCAGCGGGACAGACAAAGAGACCCAGTACTTC | CAISGTDKETQYF | TRBD1 | . | 13 | TRBJ2-5 | TRBV10-3
TGTGCCAGCAGCTGGACTACGGGACAGGGGGCGTACTATGGCTACACCTTC | CASSWTTGQGAYYGYTF | TRBD1 | few | 17 | TRBJ1-2 | TRBV7-9
TGTGCCAGCTCTCTAAACAGGGCCACGGGTGGAAACACCATATATTTT | CASSLNRATGGNTIYF | . | few | 16 | TRBJ1-3 | TRBV18
TGTGCCAGCAGCCACGGGAGGGGGACATCTATTCGCTACACCTTC | CASSHGRGTSIRYTF | . | . | 15 | TRBJ1-2 | TRBV11-2
TGTGCCAGCAGTTCAGAACAGGGTAGAGGCTACACCTTC | CASSSEQGRGYTF | . | . | 13 | TRBJ1-2 | TRBV7-9
TGTGCCAGCAGTTTCAGGACACTAGCGGGTGATACCTACGAGCAGTACTTC | CASSFRTLAGDTYEQYF | TRBD2 | . | 17 | TRBJ2-7 | TRBV28
TGTGCCAGCAGTTACCCCATGAGGACTAGCGGGATCAACACCGGGGAGCTGTTTTTT | CASSYPMRTSGINTGELFF | TRBD2 | . | 19 | TRBJ2-2 | TRBV6-2/TRBV6-3
TGTGCCAGCAGTTTAGGGAGGGCCAATGAGCAGTTCTTC | CASSLGRANEQFF | . | . | 13 | TRBJ2-1 | TRBV12-3/TRBV12-4
TGTGCCAGCAGCTTTGGGGCCTACCAAGAGACCCAGTACTTC | CASSFGAYQETQYF | . | few | 14 | TRBJ2-5 | TRBV9
TGTGCCAGCAGTTTGGTAGGGGGCAAGGCAGGCTACACCTTC | CASSLVGGKAGYTF | TRBD1 | . | 14 | TRBJ1-2 | TRBV28
TGTGCCAGCAGCATCGAACTGCGGGGCAATGAAAAACTGTTTTTT | CASSIELRGNEKLFF | . | . | 15 | TRBJ1-4 | TRBV7-6
TGTGCCAGCAGCCAAGAACGAACCAGGCCGGGGAGTAGCGGGTCTAGCACAGATACGCAGTATTTT | CASSQERTRPGSSGSSTDTQYF | TRBD2 | many | 22 | TRBJ2-3 | TRBV4-2
TGCAGCGTTGGCCCCGGGACACCCCGGACGAATGAGCAGTTCTTC | CSVGPGTPRTNEQFF | . | . | 15 | TRBJ2-1 | TRBV29-1
TGTGCCAGCAGCATTGTCGGGACCCAGTACTTC | CASSIVGTQYF | . | . | 11 | TRBJ2-5 | TRBV11-2
TGTGCCAGCAGCTTAGCGGGATCCCGCTCCTACAATGAGCAGTTCTTC | CASSLAGSRSYNEQFF | . | few | 16 | TRBJ2-1 | TRBV11-2
TGTGCCTGGAGTGTAAACCACGCAGGTTTTGATGGCTACACCTTC | CAWSVNHAGFDGYTF | . | . | 15 | TRBJ1-2 | TRBV30
TGTGCCAGCAGCTTAGTCGGGATTGGTGGCTACACCTTC | CASSLVGIGGYTF | . | . | 13 | TRBJ1-2 | TRBV7-9
TGTGCCAGCAGCTTTGGGCTGAAGGTAAATGAGCAGTTCTTC | CASSFGLKVNEQFF | . | . | 14 | TRBJ2-1 | TRBV7-8
TGTGCCAGCAGCTCCGGGACAGGGAACGTAGCCAAAAACATTCAGTACTTC | CASSSGTGNVAKNIQYF | TRBD1 | . | 17 | TRBJ2-4 | TRBV5-5